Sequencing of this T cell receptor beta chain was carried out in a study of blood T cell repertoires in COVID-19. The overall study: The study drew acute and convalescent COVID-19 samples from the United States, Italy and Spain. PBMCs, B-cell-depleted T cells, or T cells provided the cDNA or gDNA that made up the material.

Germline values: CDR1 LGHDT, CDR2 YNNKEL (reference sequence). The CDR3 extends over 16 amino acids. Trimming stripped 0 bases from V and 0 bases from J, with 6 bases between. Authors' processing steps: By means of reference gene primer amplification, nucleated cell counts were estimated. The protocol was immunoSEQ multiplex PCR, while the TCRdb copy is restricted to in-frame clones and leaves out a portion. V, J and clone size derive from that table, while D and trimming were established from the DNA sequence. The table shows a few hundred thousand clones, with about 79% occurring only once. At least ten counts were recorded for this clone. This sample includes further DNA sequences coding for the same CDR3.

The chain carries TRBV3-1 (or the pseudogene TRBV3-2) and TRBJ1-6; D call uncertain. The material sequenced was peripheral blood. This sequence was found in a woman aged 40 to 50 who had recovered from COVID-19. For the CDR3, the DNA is TGTGCCAGCAGCCAAGAAGGGAGCTCCTATAATTCACCCCTCCACTTT. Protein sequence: CASSQEGSSYNSPLHF.